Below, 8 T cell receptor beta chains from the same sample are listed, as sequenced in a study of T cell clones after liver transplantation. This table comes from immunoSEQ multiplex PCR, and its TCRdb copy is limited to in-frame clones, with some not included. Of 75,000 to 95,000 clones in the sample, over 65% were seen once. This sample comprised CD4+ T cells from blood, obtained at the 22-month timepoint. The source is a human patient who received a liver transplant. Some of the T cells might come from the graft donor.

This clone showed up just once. The CDR3 DNA follows: TGTGCCAGCAGCTATCCGGGGAGTCCAGAGACCCAGTACTTC. It translates to CASSYPGSPETQYF. The chain uses TRBV7-9 and TRBJ2-5; possibly TRBD2 for D (5 bases). The CDR3 runs 14 residues. Germline CDR1 is SEHNR and CDR2 is FQNEAQ (reference sequence). The ends were cut back, 4 bases at V and 4 bases at J, with 13 bases in the middle. Together with reference TRBV7-9 and TRBJ2-5, the CDR3 gives the full variable domain: DTGVSQNPRHKITKRGQNVTFRCDPISEHNRLYWYRQTLGQGPEFLTYFQNEAQLEKSRLLSDRFSAERPKGSFSTLEIQRTEQGDSAMYLCASSYPGSPETQYFGPGTRLLVL.

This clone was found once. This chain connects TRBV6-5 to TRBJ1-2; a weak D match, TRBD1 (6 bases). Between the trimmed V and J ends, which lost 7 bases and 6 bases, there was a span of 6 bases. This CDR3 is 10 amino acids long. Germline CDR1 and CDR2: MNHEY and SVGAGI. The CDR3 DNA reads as TGTGCCAGCAAGGGGGATGGCTACACCTTC. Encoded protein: CASKGDGYTF.

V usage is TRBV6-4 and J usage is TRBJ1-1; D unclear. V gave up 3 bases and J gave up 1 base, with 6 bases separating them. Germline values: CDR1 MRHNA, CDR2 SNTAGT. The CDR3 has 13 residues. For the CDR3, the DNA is TGTGCCAGCAGTGAGAACTCGAACACTGAAGCTTTCTTT. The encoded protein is CASSENSNTEAFF.

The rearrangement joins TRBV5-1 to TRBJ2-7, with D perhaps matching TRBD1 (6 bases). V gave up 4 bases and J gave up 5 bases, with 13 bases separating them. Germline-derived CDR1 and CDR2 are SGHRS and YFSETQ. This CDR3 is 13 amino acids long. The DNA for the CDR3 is TGCGCCAGCAGCCCTGGGGACACCGACGAGCAGTACTTC. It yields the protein CASSPGDTDEQYF.

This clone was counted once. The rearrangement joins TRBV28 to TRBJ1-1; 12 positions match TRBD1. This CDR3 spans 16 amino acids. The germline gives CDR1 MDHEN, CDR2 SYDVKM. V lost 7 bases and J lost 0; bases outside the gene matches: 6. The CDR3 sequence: CASTGQGASMNTEAFF. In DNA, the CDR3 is TGTGCCAGCACGGGACAGGGGGCGTCGATGAACACTGAAGCTTTCTTT.

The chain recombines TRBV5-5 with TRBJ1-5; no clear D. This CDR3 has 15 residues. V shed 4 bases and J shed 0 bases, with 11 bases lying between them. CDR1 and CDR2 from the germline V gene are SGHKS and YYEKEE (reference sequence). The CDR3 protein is CASSPSRGSNQPQHF. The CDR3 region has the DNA TGTGCCAGCAGCCCTAGCCGAGGTAGCAATCAGCCCCAGCATTTT.

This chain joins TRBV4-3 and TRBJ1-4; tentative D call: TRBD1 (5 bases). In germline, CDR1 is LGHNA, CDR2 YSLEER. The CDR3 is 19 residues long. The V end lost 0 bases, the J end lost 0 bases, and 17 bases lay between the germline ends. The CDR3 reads CASSQDYSLWGATNEKLFF. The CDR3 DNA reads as TGCGCCAGCAGCCAAGATTATTCTTTATGGGGGGCAACTAATGAAAAACTGTTTTTT.

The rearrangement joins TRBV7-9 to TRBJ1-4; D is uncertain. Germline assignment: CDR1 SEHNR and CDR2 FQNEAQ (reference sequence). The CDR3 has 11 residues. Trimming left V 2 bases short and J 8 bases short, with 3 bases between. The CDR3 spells CASSLTEKLFF. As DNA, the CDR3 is TGTGCCAGCAGCTTAACGGAAAAACTGTTTTTT.